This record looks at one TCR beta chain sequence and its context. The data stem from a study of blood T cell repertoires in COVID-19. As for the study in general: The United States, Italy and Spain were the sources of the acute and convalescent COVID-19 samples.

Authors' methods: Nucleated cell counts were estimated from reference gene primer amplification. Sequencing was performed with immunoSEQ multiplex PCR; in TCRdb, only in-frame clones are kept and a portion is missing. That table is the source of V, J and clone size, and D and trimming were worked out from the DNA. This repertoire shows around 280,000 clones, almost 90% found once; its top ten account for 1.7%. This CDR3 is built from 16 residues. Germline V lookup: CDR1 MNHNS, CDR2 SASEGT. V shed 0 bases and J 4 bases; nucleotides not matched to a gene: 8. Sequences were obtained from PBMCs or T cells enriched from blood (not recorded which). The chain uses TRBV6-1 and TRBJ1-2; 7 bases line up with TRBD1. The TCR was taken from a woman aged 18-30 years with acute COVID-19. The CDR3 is CASSEALGQFLYGYTF. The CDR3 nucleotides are TGTGCCAGCAGTGAAGCCCTGGGACAGTTCCTCTATGGCTACACCTTC.